Below, one T cell receptor beta chain is given with its context. The antigen is not known. This sample is drawn from a study of CD8 T cells in Susac syndrome. Study details: Clinical remission applied to under 10 sequenced Susac syndrome patients, and five or six had active disease.

Germline V gene lookup returns CDR1 DFQATT and CDR2 SNEGSKA (reference sequence). V shed 7 bases and J 3 bases; nucleotides not matched to a gene: 12. The CDR3 length is 16 residues. The authors reverse transcribed about 0.5 to 1 ug RNA with random hexamers. TCR beta CDR3 was amplified by immunoSEQ covering 54 Vbeta and 13 Jbeta. TCRdb passed the immunoSEQ multiplex PCR reads through MiXCR, listing each CDR3 protein once. The data show about 190,000 distinct CDR3 sequences, 91% seen once. TCR beta from blood CD8+ and CD4+ T cells was sequenced. Whole-study results and caveats: Within Susac syndrome CD4+ T cell repertoires, clonal expansion was not evident.

This TCR was sampled from a human donor with Susac syndrome. Specimen: CD4+ T cells from PBMCs. The chain carries TRBV20-1 and TRBJ2-1; 10 nucleotides line up with TRBD2. CDR3 coding DNA: TGCAGTGGAGAACCCCTAGCGGGGGAGATCTACAATGAGCAGTTCTTC. Its translation is CSGEPLAGEIYNEQFF.